This TCR beta chain was recorded in a study of response to subunit inactivated influenza vaccine. In germline, CDR1 is KGHDR, CDR2 SFDVKD. The CDR3 is 15 residues long. Losses at the gene ends were 0 bases for V and 7 bases for J; bases not matched to a gene: 5. MiXCR was run by TCRdb on the RT-PCR reads, yielding one entry per CDR3 protein. The table includes 150,000 to 200,000 distinct CDR3 sequences, 12% detected once. In addition, the sample was reused for a study of T cells expressing NK-cell markers. That source notes: Libraries used 5'RACE template switching adding universal primer site and UMIs. CD3+CD56+NKG2C+, CD3+CD56+NKG2C- and CD3+CD56-NKG2C+ T cells, once sorted, supplied the TCR beta repertoires.

The sample was CD8+ T cells sorted from PBMCs, taken less than 13 days after vaccination. This receptor was identified in a man aged 50-60 years who received an inactivated influenza vaccine. The chain is built from TRBV24-1 and TRBJ2-1, with 7 nucleotides matching TRBD2. In DNA, the CDR3 is TGTGCCACCAGTGATTTGTCGACTAGCCATAATGAGCAGTTCTTC. It translates to CATSDLSTSHNEQFF.